This TCR beta chain derives from a study of blood T cells in healthy people across ages. In regard to this clonotype: The antigen remains unidentified.

Using a J-beta primer mix together with a sample-barcoded 5' primer, a second PCR was run for roughly 6 to 11 cycles. TCRdb re-called the 5' RACE reads with MiXCR, one entry per CDR3 protein. The sample consists of about 1.8 million distinct CDR3 sequences, about 49% of them appearing once. Study outcomes and limitations: Leaving the PBMCs unsorted stopped any conclusive comparison of naive versus antigen-experienced cells.

Each donor supplied approximately 10 milliliters of peripheral blood. CDR1 is KGHDR, CDR2 SFDVKD, per germline. The CDR3 sequence is 17 residues long. V lost 5 bases to trimming and J lost 11 bases; unmatched junction nucleotides: 19. The gene calls are TRBV24-1 and TRBJ2-4; 8 positions agree with TRBD2. This TCR was recovered from a middle-aged woman in good health. The sequenced material came from blood. CDR3 nucleotide sequence: TGTGCCACCAGTGGGGCCATTCGGGAGGGAGAAAGGGCGGTTCAGTACTTC. As protein: CATSGAIREGERAVQYF.